This T cell receptor (beta chain) appears in the sequencing data of a study of blood T cell repertoires in COVID-19. Overall study context: There were acute and convalescent COVID-19 samples, and they came from the United States, Italy and Spain. PBMCs, B-cell-depleted T cells, or T cells were the source of the cDNA or gDNA that made up the material.

Germline V gene lookup returns CDR1 MNHNS and CDR2 SASEGT. J was trimmed by 6 bases and V by 3 bases; bases with no gene match: 3. The CDR3 contains 15 residues. Per the study methods: Nucleated cell number was recorded as an estimate derived from reference gene primer amplification. Profiling relied on immunoSEQ multiplex PCR, and the TCRdb table lists in-frame clones only, not all of them. From that table come the V and J calls and clone size; the DNA was used to work out D and trimming. The table lists a few hundred thousand clones, about 89% of them singletons. One Seattle source followed patients from active infection through their disease course.

The sequence came from a woman younger than 45 with COVID-19, enrolled during active disease. The rearrangement uses TRBV6-1 and TRBJ2-2; 11 bases align to TRBD2. Sequences were obtained from peripheral blood. CDR3 loop: CASSELAGGPGELFF. The CDR3 nucleotides read TGTGCCAGCAGTGAGCTAGCGGGAGGCCCCGGGGAGCTGTTTTTT.